These 2 T cell receptor beta chains were sequenced from one sample in a study of T-cell memory formation after mild COVID-19. A single record per CDR3 protein comes from TCRdb applying MiXCR to the 5' RACE reads. The sample yields approximately 230,000 distinct CDR3 sequences, roughly 15% seen once. The specimen sequenced was PBMCs or a T cell subset sorted from them (not recorded which). These receptors were collected from a man in his late teens or twenties who had mild COVID-19 (a few samples of this study predate the infection). Cell type and time point are not known.

This clonotype turned up a few times. The V call is TRBV9, the J call TRBJ2-6; D remains ambiguous. Between the trimmed V and J ends, which lost 0 bases and 0 bases, there was a span of 13 bases. The CDR3 length is 18 residues. Per the germline V gene, CDR1 is SGDLS and CDR2 is YYNGEE. CDR3 loop: CASSVASGRISGANVLTF. Here the CDR3 DNA reads TGTGCCAGCAGCGTAGCAAGTGGGCGGATCTCTGGGGCCAACGTCCTGACTTTC.

This clonotype has just a few counts. The chain links TRBV5-4 to TRBJ2-1; no clear D gene. This CDR3 contains 15 residues. The ends were cut back, 4 bases at V and 0 bases at J, with 11 bases in the middle. CDR1 is SGHNT and CDR2 is YYREEE in the germline V gene (reference sequence). For the CDR3, the DNA is TGTGCCAGCAGCCCCTCTCTCCCCTCCTACAATGAGCAGTTCTTC. Translated: CASSPSLPSYNEQFF. The variable domain in full, completed from reference TRBV5-4 and TRBJ2-1, reads ETGVTQSPTHLIKTRGQQVTLRCSSQSGHNTVSWYQQALGQGPQFIFQYYREEENGRGNFPPRFSGLQFPNYSSELNVNALELDDSALYLCASSPSLPSYNEQFFGPGTRLTVL.